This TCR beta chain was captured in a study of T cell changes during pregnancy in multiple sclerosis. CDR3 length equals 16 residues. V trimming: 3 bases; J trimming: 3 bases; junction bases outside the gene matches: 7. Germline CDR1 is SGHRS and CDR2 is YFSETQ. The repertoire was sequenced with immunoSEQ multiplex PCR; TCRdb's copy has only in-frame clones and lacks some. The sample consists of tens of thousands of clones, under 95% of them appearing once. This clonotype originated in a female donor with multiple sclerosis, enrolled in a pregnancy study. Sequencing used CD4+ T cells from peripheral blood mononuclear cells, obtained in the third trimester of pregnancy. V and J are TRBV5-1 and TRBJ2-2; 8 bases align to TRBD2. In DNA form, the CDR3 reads TGCGCCAGCAGCTGGGGACTAGTCCCTGACACCGGGGAGCTGTTTTTT. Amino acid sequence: CASSWGLVPDTGELFF.